The rows below give T cell receptor beta chains drawn from one sample of a study of blood T cells in healthy people across ages. TCRdb called the 5' RACE reads again in MiXCR, with one record for every CDR3 protein. The sample includes 600,000 to 800,000 distinct CDR3 sequences, under 25% seen only once; the top ten take 3.5% to 4%. What was sequenced was blood. These receptors were collected from an older man in good health. The CDR3 runs from the conserved cysteine through the conserved F or W. Each record gives: J gene, clone size, V gene, D gene, CDR3 protein, CDR3 DNA. D genes are given only for firm matches. Clone size is not always given. Where it is, it says once, few, many or a class for expanded clones.

j_gene: TRBJ2-1; abundance: few; v_gene: TRBV9; d_gene: TRBD2; CDR3aa: CASSSGLAESYNEQFF; CDR3nt: TGTGCCAGCAGCTCAGGACTAGCGGAATCCTACAATGAGCAGTTCTTC
j_gene: TRBJ2-7; abundance: few; v_gene: TRBV29-1; d_gene: NA; CDR3aa: CSVAAQPRYEQYF; CDR3nt: TGCAGCGTTGCGGCACAACCTCGCTACGAGCAGTACTTC
j_gene: TRBJ2-2; abundance: many; v_gene: TRBV21-1; d_gene: NA; CDR3aa: CASSNRGRAANTGELFF; CDR3nt: TGTGCCAGCAGCAACCGCGGGAGGGCCGCGAACACCGGGGAGCTGTTTTTT
j_gene: TRBJ2-2; abundance: NA; v_gene: TRBV12-3/TRBV12-4; d_gene: TRBD1; CDR3aa: CASRETGTVGELFF; CDR3nt: TGTGCCAGCAGGGAGACCGGGACAGTTGGGGAGCTGTTTTTT
j_gene: TRBJ1-1; abundance: NA; v_gene: TRBV5-6; d_gene: NA; CDR3aa: CASRGPGANTEAFF; CDR3nt: TGTGCCAGCAGGGGTCCGGGGGCTAACACTGAAGCTTTCTTT
j_gene: TRBJ2-2; abundance: many; v_gene: TRBV3-1; d_gene: NA; CDR3aa: CASSRGGTGELFF; CDR3nt: TGTGCCAGCAGTCGTGGGGGCACCGGGGAGCTGTTTTTT
j_gene: TRBJ2-1; abundance: few; v_gene: TRBV5-1; d_gene: NA; CDR3aa: CASSAGQSGNEQFF; CDR3nt: TGCGCCAGCTCAGCGGGACAGTCGGGGAATGAGCAGTTCTTC
j_gene: TRBJ2-3; abundance: NA; v_gene: TRBV5-4; d_gene: TRBD2; CDR3aa: CASSHGLAGYGRADTRYF; CDR3nt: TGTGCCAGCAGCCACGGACTAGCGGGATACGGGCGCGCAGATACGCGGTATTTT
j_gene: TRBJ1-6; abundance: few; v_gene: TRBV2; d_gene: NA; CDR3aa: CASGSSYNSPLHF; CDR3nt: TGTGCCAGCGGGAGCTCCTATAATTCACCCCTCCACTTT
j_gene: TRBJ1-1; abundance: few; v_gene: TRBV7-2; d_gene: TRBD1; CDR3aa: CASSLGVGQGVRAFF; CDR3nt: TGTGCCAGCAGCTTAGGTGTCGGACAGGGGGTTCGAGCTTTCTTT
j_gene: TRBJ2-1; abundance: NA; v_gene: TRBV12-3/TRBV12-4; d_gene: NA; CDR3aa: CTSSSQGGNSYNEQFF; CDR3nt: TGTACCAGCAGTTCACAGGGTGGAAACTCCTACAATGAGCAGTTCTTC
j_gene: TRBJ2-6; abundance: NA; v_gene: TRBV29-1; d_gene: TRBD1; CDR3aa: CSVQGQGASGANVLTF; CDR3nt: TGCAGCGTTCAGGGACAGGGGGCGTCTGGGGCCAACGTCCTGACTTTC
j_gene: TRBJ2-5; abundance: few; v_gene: TRBV2; d_gene: NA; CDR3aa: CATRGGSNQETQYF; CDR3nt: TGTGCTACCAGGGGGGGATCTAATCAAGAGACCCAGTACTTC
j_gene: TRBJ2-5; abundance: NA; v_gene: TRBV5-6; d_gene: NA; CDR3aa: CASSLWAGAKETQYF; CDR3nt: TGTGCCAGCAGCTTGTGGGCAGGGGCCAAAGAGACCCAGTACTTC
j_gene: TRBJ2-3; abundance: NA; v_gene: TRBV29-1; d_gene: TRBD2; CDR3aa: CSATGPGGGTDTQYF; CDR3nt: TGCAGCGCAACCGGACCGGGGGGAGGCACAGATACGCAGTATTTT
j_gene: TRBJ2-7; abundance: NA; v_gene: TRBV5-1; d_gene: TRBD2; CDR3aa: CASGLAGASPSYEQYF; CDR3nt: TGCGCCAGCGGACTAGCGGGAGCGAGTCCCTCCTACGAGCAGTACTTC
j_gene: TRBJ2-7; abundance: NA; v_gene: TRBV28; d_gene: NA; CDR3aa: CASSFQGGSYEQYF; CDR3nt: TGTGCCAGCAGTTTCCAGGGGGGTTCCTACGAGCAGTACTTC
j_gene: TRBJ2-1; abundance: few; v_gene: TRBV7-2; d_gene: TRBD2; CDR3aa: CASSLQVAGGSYNEQFF; CDR3nt: TGTGCCAGCAGCTTACAAGTAGCGGGAGGCAGCTACAATGAGCAGTTCTTC
j_gene: TRBJ2-3; abundance: NA; v_gene: TRBV28; d_gene: NA; CDR3aa: CASRKQGTGTQYF; CDR3nt: TGTGCCAGCAGGAAACAGGGAACAGGTACGCAGTATTTT
j_gene: TRBJ2-5; abundance: NA; v_gene: TRBV7-9; d_gene: NA; CDR3aa: CASSLVDPQEAQYF; CDR3nt: TGTGCCAGCAGCCTAGTGGACCCCCAAGAGGCCCAGTACTTC
j_gene: TRBJ2-1; abundance: NA; v_gene: TRBV6-6; d_gene: NA; CDR3aa: CASSFLTGLSHNEQFF; CDR3nt: TGTGCCAGCAGTTTCCTGACGGGGCTTTCCCACAATGAGCAGTTCTTC
j_gene: TRBJ2-7; abundance: NA; v_gene: TRBV4-2; d_gene: NA; CDR3aa: CASSQAGRGSYEQYF; CDR3nt: TGTGCCAGCAGCCAAGCCGGGCGGGGCTCCTACGAGCAGTACTTC
j_gene: TRBJ2-1; abundance: NA; v_gene: TRBV25-1; d_gene: TRBD2; CDR3aa: CASSEYGLAGVIDEQFF; CDR3nt: TGTGCCAGCAGTGAATACGGCCTAGCGGGAGTTATCGATGAGCAGTTCTTC
j_gene: TRBJ2-7; abundance: few; v_gene: TRBV6-2/TRBV6-3; d_gene: TRBD1; CDR3aa: CASSDPGTGTYEQYF; CDR3nt: TGTGCCAGCAGCGACCCCGGGACAGGTACCTACGAGCAGTACTTC
j_gene: TRBJ2-5; abundance: NA; v_gene: TRBV28; d_gene: TRBD1; CDR3aa: CASSYKQGTPQETQYF; CDR3nt: TGTGCCAGCAGTTATAAACAGGGGACACCCCAAGAGACCCAGTACTTC
j_gene: TRBJ2-7; abundance: NA; v_gene: TRBV5-1; d_gene: NA; CDR3aa: CASRVGTLSYEQYF; CDR3nt: TGCGCCAGCAGAGTAGGGACCCTCTCCTACGAGCAGTACTTC
j_gene: TRBJ2-7; abundance: once; v_gene: TRBV18; d_gene: NA; CDR3aa: CASSPLGEGEQYF; CDR3nt: TGTGCCAGCTCACCCTTGGGGGAAGGCGAGCAGTACTTC
j_gene: TRBJ2-3; abundance: NA; v_gene: TRBV3-1; d_gene: TRBD2; CDR3aa: CASSDTSGRLTDTQYF; CDR3nt: TGTGCCAGCAGCGATACTAGCGGGAGGCTCACAGATACGCAGTATTTT
j_gene: TRBJ1-4; abundance: few; v_gene: TRBV20-1; d_gene: TRBD1; CDR3aa: CSALRETGVDEKLFF; CDR3nt: TGCAGTGCTCTTCGCGAGACAGGGGTTGATGAAAAACTGTTTTTT
j_gene: TRBJ2-1; abundance: NA; v_gene: TRBV29-1; d_gene: NA; CDR3aa: CSVDPLHGDEQFF; CDR3nt: TGCAGCGTTGACCCTCTCCATGGCGATGAGCAGTTCTTC
j_gene: TRBJ2-7; abundance: few; v_gene: TRBV6-5; d_gene: NA; CDR3aa: CASSKTTDLLEQYF; CDR3nt: TGTGCCAGCAGTAAAACGACAGATCTGCTCGAGCAGTACTTC
j_gene: TRBJ1-2; abundance: NA; v_gene: TRBV28; d_gene: NA; CDR3aa: CASSSTNTGNDGYTF; CDR3nt: TGTGCCAGCAGTTCGACTAATACAGGGAATGATGGCTACACCTTC
j_gene: TRBJ2-7; abundance: NA; v_gene: TRBV5-1; d_gene: TRBD2; CDR3aa: CASSLVPSGSTYEQYF; CDR3nt: TGCGCCAGCAGCTTGGTTCCTAGCGGGAGCACCTACGAGCAGTACTTC
j_gene: TRBJ2-4; abundance: few; v_gene: TRBV6-1; d_gene: NA; CDR3aa: CASSPGSNIQYF; CDR3nt: TGTGCCAGCAGTCCCGGATCAAACATTCAGTACTTC
j_gene: TRBJ2-6; abundance: few; v_gene: TRBV10-3; d_gene: NA; CDR3aa: CAISGQAGANVLTF; CDR3nt: TGTGCCATCAGTGGACAGGCTGGGGCCAACGTCCTGACTTTC
j_gene: TRBJ2-2; abundance: NA; v_gene: TRBV18; d_gene: NA; CDR3aa: CASSPENLNTGELFF; CDR3nt: TGTGCCAGCTCACCAGAGAACTTAAACACCGGGGAGCTGTTTTTT
j_gene: TRBJ1-2; abundance: few; v_gene: TRBV29-1; d_gene: TRBD1; CDR3aa: CSVRDSYGYTF; CDR3nt: TGCAGCGTCCGGGACAGCTATGGCTACACCTTC
j_gene: TRBJ1-2; abundance: NA; v_gene: TRBV20-1; d_gene: NA; CDR3aa: CSANPSEYGYTF; CDR3nt: TGCAGTGCTAACCCGTCTGAGTATGGCTACACCTTC
j_gene: TRBJ1-4; abundance: NA; v_gene: TRBV4-3; d_gene: NA; CDR3aa: CASSQDVDNEKLFF; CDR3nt: TGCGCCAGCAGCCAAGACGTGGATAATGAAAAACTGTTTTTT
j_gene: TRBJ2-1; abundance: NA; v_gene: TRBV5-1; d_gene: NA; CDR3aa: CASSWMDSDNEQFF; CDR3nt: TGCGCCAGCAGCTGGATGGACAGCGACAATGAGCAGTTCTTC
j_gene: TRBJ2-7; abundance: NA; v_gene: TRBV6-1; d_gene: NA; CDR3aa: CASSPTEHSYEQYF; CDR3nt: TGTGCCAGCAGTCCGACAGAGCACTCCTACGAGCAGTACTTC
j_gene: TRBJ2-7; abundance: NA; v_gene: TRBV28; d_gene: NA; CDR3aa: CASSSMAENTYEQYF; CDR3nt: TGTGCCAGCAGTTCTATGGCGGAGAACACCTACGAGCAGTACTTC